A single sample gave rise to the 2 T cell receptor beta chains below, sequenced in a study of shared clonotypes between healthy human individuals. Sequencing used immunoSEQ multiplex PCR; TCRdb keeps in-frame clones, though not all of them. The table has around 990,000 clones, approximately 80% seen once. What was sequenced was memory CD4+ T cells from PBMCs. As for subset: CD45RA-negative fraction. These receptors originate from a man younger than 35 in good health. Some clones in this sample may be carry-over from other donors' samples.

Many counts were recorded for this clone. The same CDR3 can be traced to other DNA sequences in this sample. As DNA, the CDR3 is TGTGCCAGCTCACCGGGAGGGGCTGGAAACACCATATATTTT. Encoded protein: CASSPGGAGNTIYF. J is TRBJ1-3 and V is TRBV18; D perhaps matches TRBD1 (5 bases). Germline CDR1 KGHSH, CDR2 LQKENI. The ends were cut back, 3 bases at V and 2 bases at J, with 8 bases in the middle. The CDR3 is 14 amino acids.

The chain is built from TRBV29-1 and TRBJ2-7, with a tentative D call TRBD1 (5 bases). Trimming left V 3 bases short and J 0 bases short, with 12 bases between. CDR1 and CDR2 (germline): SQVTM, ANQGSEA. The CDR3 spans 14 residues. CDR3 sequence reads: CSVEGQGLSYEQYF. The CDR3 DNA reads TGCAGCGTTGAGGGGCAGGGTCTCTCCTACGAGCAGTACTTC.